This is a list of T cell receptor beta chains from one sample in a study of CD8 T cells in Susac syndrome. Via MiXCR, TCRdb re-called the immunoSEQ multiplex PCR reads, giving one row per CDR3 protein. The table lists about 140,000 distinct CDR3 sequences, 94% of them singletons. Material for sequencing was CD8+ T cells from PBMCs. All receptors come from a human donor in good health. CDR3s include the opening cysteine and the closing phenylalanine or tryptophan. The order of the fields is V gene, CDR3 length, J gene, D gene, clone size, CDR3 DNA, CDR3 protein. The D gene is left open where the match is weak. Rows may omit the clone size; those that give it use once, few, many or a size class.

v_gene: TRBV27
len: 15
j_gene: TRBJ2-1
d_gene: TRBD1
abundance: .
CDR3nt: TGTGCCAGCATGGACAGGGATCGTCTCGTCAATGAGCAGTTCTTC
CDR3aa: CASMDRDRLVNEQFF

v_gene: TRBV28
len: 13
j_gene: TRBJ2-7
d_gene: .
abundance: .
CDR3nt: TGTGCCAGTAATAGGGACAACTCCTACGAGCAGTACTTC
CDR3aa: CASNRDNSYEQYF

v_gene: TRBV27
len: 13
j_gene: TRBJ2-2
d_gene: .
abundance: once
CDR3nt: TGTGCCAGCAGCCAACAAGACACCGGGGAGCTGTTTTTT
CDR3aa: CASSQQDTGELFF

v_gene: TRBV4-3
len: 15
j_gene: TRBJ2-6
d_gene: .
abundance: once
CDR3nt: TGCGCCAGCAGCCAAGATTGGGGGGGGGCCAACGTCCTGACTTTC
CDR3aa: CASSQDWGGANVLTF

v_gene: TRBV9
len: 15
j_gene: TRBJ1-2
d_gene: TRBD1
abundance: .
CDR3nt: TGTGCCAGCAGCGTTGCGGGACAGACTAACTATGGCTACACCTTC
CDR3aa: CASSVAGQTNYGYTF

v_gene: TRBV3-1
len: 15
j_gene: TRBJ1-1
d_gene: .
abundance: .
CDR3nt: TGTGCCAGCAGCCCTTACCGAGCCTTAAACACTGAAGCTTTCTTT
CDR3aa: CASSPYRALNTEAFF

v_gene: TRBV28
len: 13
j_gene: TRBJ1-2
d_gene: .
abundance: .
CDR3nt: TGTGCCAGCAGTCAAACATATAACTATGGCTACACCTTC
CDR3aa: CASSQTYNYGYTF

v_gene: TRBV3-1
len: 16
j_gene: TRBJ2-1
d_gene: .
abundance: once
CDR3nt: TGTGCCAGCAGCCAAGATTGGGACTGGGGAATGGATGAGCAGTTCTTC
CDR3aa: CASSQDWDWGMDEQFF

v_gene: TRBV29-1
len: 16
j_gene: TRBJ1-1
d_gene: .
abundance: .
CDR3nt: TGCAGCGTTGAAGATCGGGGGCAGCGAGGCAACACTGAAGCTTTCTTT
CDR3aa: CSVEDRGQRGNTEAFF

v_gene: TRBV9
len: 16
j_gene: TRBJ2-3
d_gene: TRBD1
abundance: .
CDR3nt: TGTGCCAGCAGCGCCCCAGACAGGGGAAACACAGATACGCAGTATTTT
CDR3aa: CASSAPDRGNTDTQYF

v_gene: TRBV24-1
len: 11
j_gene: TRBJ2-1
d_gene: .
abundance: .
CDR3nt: TGTGCCACCAGTCTGGGAGATGAGCAGTTCTTC
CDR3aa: CATSLGDEQFF

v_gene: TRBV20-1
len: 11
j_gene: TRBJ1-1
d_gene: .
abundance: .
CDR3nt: TGCAGTGCCCGAGAAGAGGTTGAAGCTTTCTTT
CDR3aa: CSAREEVEAFF

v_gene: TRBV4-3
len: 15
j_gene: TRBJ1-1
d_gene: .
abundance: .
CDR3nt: TGCGCCAGCAGCCAAGTAACCTTCACGAACACTGAAGCTTTCTTT
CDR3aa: CASSQVTFTNTEAFF

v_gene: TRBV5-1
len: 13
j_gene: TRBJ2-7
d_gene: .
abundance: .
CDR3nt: TGCGCCAGCAGACGAGAGGGGGGGTACGAGCAGTACTTC
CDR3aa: CASRREGGYEQYF

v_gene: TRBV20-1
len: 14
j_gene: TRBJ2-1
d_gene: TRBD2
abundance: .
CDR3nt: TGCAGTGCTACCCACGGACTAGCGGGAAATGAGCAGTTCTTC
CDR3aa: CSATHGLAGNEQFF

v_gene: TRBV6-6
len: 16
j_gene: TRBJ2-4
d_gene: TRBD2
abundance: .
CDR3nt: TGTGCCAGCAGTCCAGGACTAGTCTCATCCAAAAACATTCAGTACTTC
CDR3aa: CASSPGLVSSKNIQYF

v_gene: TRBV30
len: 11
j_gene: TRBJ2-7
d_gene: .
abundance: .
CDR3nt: TGTGCCTGGACCGAGGACTACGAGCAGTACTTC
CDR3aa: CAWTEDYEQYF

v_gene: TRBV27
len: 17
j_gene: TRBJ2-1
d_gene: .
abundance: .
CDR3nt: TGTGCCAGCAGTTTCGACAGTCCCTCCTTCTCCTACAATGAGCAGTTCTTC
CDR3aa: CASSFDSPSFSYNEQFF

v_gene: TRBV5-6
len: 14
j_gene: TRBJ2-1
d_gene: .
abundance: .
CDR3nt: TGTGCCAGTTCTGGCGCGGTCTCCTACAATGAGCAGTTCTTC
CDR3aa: CASSGAVSYNEQFF

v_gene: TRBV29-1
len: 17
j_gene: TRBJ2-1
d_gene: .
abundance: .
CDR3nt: TGCAGCGTTGAAGATCGGGAGAGGAGGCCCTATTACAATGAGCAGTTCTTC
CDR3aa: CSVEDRERRPYYNEQFF

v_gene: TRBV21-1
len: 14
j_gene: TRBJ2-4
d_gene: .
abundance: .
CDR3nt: TGTGCCAGCAGCAAACCCCCGCCGGGGAACATTCAGTACTTC
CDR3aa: CASSKPPPGNIQYF

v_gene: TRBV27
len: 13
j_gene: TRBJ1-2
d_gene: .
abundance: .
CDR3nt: TGTGCCAGCAGCGCAGGGGCTAACTATGGCTACACCTTC
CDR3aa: CASSAGANYGYTF

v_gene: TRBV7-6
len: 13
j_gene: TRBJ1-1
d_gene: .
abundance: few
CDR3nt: TGTGCCAGCAGCTTCGGCGAGGGCACTGAAGCTTTCTTT
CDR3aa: CASSFGEGTEAFF

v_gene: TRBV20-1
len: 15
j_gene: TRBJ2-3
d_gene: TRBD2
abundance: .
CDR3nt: TGCAGTGCTAGATCGGCGGGAGGGTGGGCAGATACGCAGTATTTT
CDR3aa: CSARSAGGWADTQYF

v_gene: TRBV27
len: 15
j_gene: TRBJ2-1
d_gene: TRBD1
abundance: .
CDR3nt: TGTGCCAGCAGGTTCGGGACAGGGGGGGGGAATGAGCAGTTCTTC
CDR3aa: CASRFGTGGGNEQFF

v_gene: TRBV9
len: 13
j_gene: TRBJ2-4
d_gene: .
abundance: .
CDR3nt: TGTGCCAGCAGCCAAGGGGCAGGGGACATTCAGTACTTC
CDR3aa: CASSQGAGDIQYF

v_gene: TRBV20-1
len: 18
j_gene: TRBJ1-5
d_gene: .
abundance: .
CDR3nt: TGCAGTGCTAGAGTAACAGGGATAAGGAGCTATAGCAATCAGCCCCAGCATTTT
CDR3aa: CSARVTGIRSYSNQPQHF